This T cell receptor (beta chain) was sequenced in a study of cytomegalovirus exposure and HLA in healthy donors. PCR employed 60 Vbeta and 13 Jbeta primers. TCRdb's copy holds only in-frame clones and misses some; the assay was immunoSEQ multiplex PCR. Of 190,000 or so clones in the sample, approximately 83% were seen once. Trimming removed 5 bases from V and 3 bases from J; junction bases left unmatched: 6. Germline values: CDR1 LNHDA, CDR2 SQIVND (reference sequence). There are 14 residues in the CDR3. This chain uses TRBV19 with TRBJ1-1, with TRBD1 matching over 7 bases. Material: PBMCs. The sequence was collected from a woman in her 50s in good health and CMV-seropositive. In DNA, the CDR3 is TGTGCCAGTAGTCAACAGGGGCAGGACACTGAAGCTTTCTTT. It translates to CASSQQGQDTEAFF. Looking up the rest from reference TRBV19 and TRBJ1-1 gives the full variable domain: DGGITQSPKYLFRKEGQNVTLSCEQNLNHDAMYWYRQDPGQGLRLIYYSQIVNDFQKGDIAEGYSVSREKKESFPLTVTSAQKNPTAFYLCASSQQGQDTEAFFGQGTRLTVV.